Listed below are T cell receptor beta chains from one sample, sequenced in a study of shared clonotypes between healthy human individuals. Generated by immunoSEQ multiplex PCR, the TCRdb table keeps only in-frame clones and is missing some. Of some 2.3 million clones listed, roughly 93% are singletons. Sequenced material: naive CD4+ T cells from PBMCs. All receptors derive from a man aged 18 to 29 in good health. Some clones in this sample may be carry-over from other donors' samples. Both conserved end residues are part of each CDR3. Each record gives: clone size, J gene, D gene, V gene, CDR3 protein, CDR3 DNA. The D gene is left open where the match is weak. Not all rows give a size; the values are once, few, many and, for expanded clones, a class.

NA	TRBJ2-1	NA	TRBV19	CASSMESGDYNEQFF	TGTGCCAGTAGTATGGAAAGCGGAGACTACAATGAGCAGTTCTTC
NA	TRBJ2-5	NA	TRBV9	CASSVGAGARGETQYF	TGTGCCAGCAGCGTAGGAGCAGGGGCGCGCGGAGAGACCCAGTACTTC
NA	TRBJ2-7	NA	TRBV5-1	CASSLAGTHSYEQYF	TGCGCCAGCAGCTTGGCAGGGACTCATAGCTACGAGCAGTACTTC
NA	TRBJ2-7	TRBD2	TRBV4-1	CASSLTSGSSYEQYF	TGCGCCAGCAGCTTGACTAGCGGGAGCTCCTACGAGCAGTACTTC
NA	TRBJ2-7	NA	TRBV6-6	CASSSPVRGTYEQYF	TGTGCCAGCAGTTCCCCGGTTAGGGGAACCTACGAGCAGTACTTC
once	TRBJ1-2	TRBD1	TRBV19	CASSTTGTASSFNYGYTF	TGTGCCAGTAGTACTACCGGGACAGCAAGTTCCTTTAACTATGGCTACACCTTC
NA	TRBJ1-5	NA	TRBV30	CAWGQPRQPQHF	TGTGCCTGGGGACAGCCCCGCCAGCCCCAGCATTTT
NA	TRBJ2-7	NA	TRBV11-2	CASSLRTHPEQYF	TGTGCCAGCAGCTTGCGGACTCACCCCGAGCAGTACTTC
NA	TRBJ1-5	TRBD1	TRBV18	CASSPRGGSVQPQHF	TGTGCCAGCTCCCCCAGGGGGGGGTCGGTTCAGCCCCAGCATTTT
NA	TRBJ2-5	TRBD2	TRBV18	CASSPRGAGDGGTQYF	TGTGCCAGCTCACCCCGAGGAGCGGGAGATGGGGGGACCCAGTACTTC
NA	TRBJ1-3	TRBD1	TRBV7-2	CASSPGQVLHTIYF	TGTGCCAGCAGCCCAGGACAGGTCCTTCACACCATATATTTT
NA	TRBJ2-7	NA	TRBV10-3	CAISGSSGPAWAEQYF	TGTGCCATCAGTGGGTCTTCGGGACCGGCGTGGGCCGAGCAGTACTTC
few	TRBJ1-5	NA	TRBV7-2	CASSLASGISNQPQHF	TGTGCCAGCAGCTTAGCTTCCGGGATCAGCAATCAGCCCCAGCATTTT
NA	TRBJ2-1	TRBD2	TRBV4-2	CASSQAPGTSGSYNEQFF	TGTGCCAGCAGCCAAGCTCCCGGGACTAGCGGGAGTTACAATGAGCAGTTCTTC
NA	TRBJ2-3	NA	TRBV7-3	CASSLGGLGTDTQYF	TGTGCCAGCAGCTTAGGGGGACTGGGCACAGATACGCAGTATTTT
NA	TRBJ1-2	NA	TRBV25-1	CASSHRRAGADGYTF	TGTGCCAGCAGTCACCGGCGAGCAGGGGCGGATGGCTACACCTTC
NA	TRBJ2-7	NA	TRBV7-2	CASSLGMGGNEQYF	TGTGCCAGCAGCTTAGGGATGGGGGGAAACGAGCAGTACTTC
few	TRBJ1-5	TRBD1	TRBV28	CASGARRGTGGTQPQHF	TGTGCCAGCGGGGCCCGGAGAGGGACAGGGGGCACTCAGCCCCAGCATTTT
NA	TRBJ2-3	NA	TRBV21-1	CASNRHTDTQYF	TGTGCCAGCAACCGTCACACAGATACGCAGTATTTT
NA	TRBJ1-2	NA	TRBV10-3	CAISDRGSDYGYTF	TGTGCCATCAGTGACCGGGGGAGTGACTATGGCTACACCTTC
NA	TRBJ1-3	NA	TRBV5-5	CASSFGQNLGNTIYF	TGTGCCAGCAGCTTTGGACAAAACCTTGGAAACACCATATATTTT
once	TRBJ2-1	NA	TRBV4-1	CASSQDPGPDEQFF	TGCGCCAGCAGCCAAGACCCGGGCCCAGATGAGCAGTTCTTC
NA	TRBJ2-1	TRBD1	TRBV7-3	CASSYDRDSYNEQFF	TGTGCCAGCAGTTACGACAGGGATTCCTACAATGAGCAGTTCTTC
NA	TRBJ2-5	NA	TRBV6-6	CASRYGTTQETQYF	TGTGCCAGCAGATACGGGACCACCCAAGAGACCCAGTACTTC
once	TRBJ2-1	NA	TRBV5-1	CASSLRQGSYNEQFF	TGCGCCAGCAGCTTAAGGCAGGGATCCTACAATGAGCAGTTCTTC
NA	TRBJ1-2	NA	TRBV28	CASSPRTPRHGYTF	TGTGCCAGCAGTCCCCGGACCCCAAGGCATGGCTACACCTTC
NA	TRBJ2-1	TRBD2	TRBV30	CAWSSASGSKYEQFF	TGTGCCTGGAGTTCCGCTAGCGGGAGTAAGTATGAGCAGTTCTTC
NA	TRBJ2-5	TRBD1	TRBV9	CASSISGAGGETQYF	TGTGCCAGCAGCATTTCAGGGGCAGGGGGAGAGACCCAGTACTTC
NA	TRBJ1-5	NA	TRBV11-2	CASSLEGGINQPQHF	TGTGCCAGCAGCTTAGAAGGTGGTATCAATCAGCCCCAGCATTTT
NA	TRBJ2-1	TRBD2	TRBV13	CASSLEGLADNEQFF	TGTGCCAGCAGCTTAGAGGGACTAGCGGACAATGAGCAGTTCTTC
NA	TRBJ2-1	NA	TRBV18	CASSPTRDRLYNEQFF	TGTGCCAGCTCACCCACCCGTGACAGGTTATACAATGAGCAGTTCTTC
NA	TRBJ2-7	NA	TRBV10-3	CAAAASSYEQYF	TGTGCCGCGGCGGCGAGCTCCTACGAGCAGTACTTC
once	TRBJ2-1	NA	TRBV6-6	CASSPILDNEQFF	TGTGCCAGCAGCCCTATTCTGGACAATGAGCAGTTCTTC
NA	TRBJ1-4	NA	TRBV7-8	CASSLRTNLNEKLFF	TGTGCCAGCAGCTTACGAACAAACCTTAATGAAAAACTGTTTTTT
NA	TRBJ2-1	TRBD1	TRBV9	CASSAQGFEQFF	TGTGCCAGCAGCGCACAGGGGTTTGAGCAGTTCTTC